Below are 31 T cell receptor beta chains sequenced from a single sample in a study of cytomegalovirus exposure and HLA in healthy donors. The PCR was carried out with 60 Vbeta primers and 13 Jbeta primers. TCRdb keeps only in-frame clones here, not all; method: immunoSEQ multiplex PCR. This table has tens of thousands of clones, about four fifths appearing once. Material: PBMCs. All receptors come from a woman aged 40-49 years in good health and CMV-seronegative.

This chain links TRBV5-4 with TRBJ1-2; D gene ambiguous. Per the germline V gene, CDR1 is SGHNT and CDR2 is YYREEE (reference sequence). The CDR3 length is 13 residues. V lost 0 bases to trimming and J lost 6 bases, with 9 bases between them. The CDR3 coding sequence is TGTGCCAGCAGCTTGGTACAGAAGGATGGCTACACCTTC. Protein: CASSLVQKDGYTF.

The rearrangement uses TRBV5-5 and TRBJ1-2, with 7 positions matching TRBD1. Germline CDR1 and CDR2: SGHKS and YYEKEE (reference sequence). J lost 7 bases, V lost 2 bases, and 2 bases had no gene match. The CDR3 consists of 12 residues. CDR3 sequence: CASSLTGAGYTF. The CDR3 DNA sequence: TGTGCCAGCAGCTTAACAGGGGCTGGCTACACCTTC. Using reference TRBV5-5 and TRBJ1-2 for the parts outside the CDR3, the full variable domain is DAGVTQSPTHLIKTRGQQVTLRCSPISGHKSVSWYQQVLGQGPQFIFQYYEKEERGRGNFPDRFSARQFPNYSSELNVNALLLGDSALYLCASSLTGAGYTFGSGTRLTVV.

The chain links TRBV15 to TRBJ1-2; tentatively, D is TRBD1 (6 bases). Germline CDR1 and CDR2: LNHNV and YYDKDF (reference sequence). The CDR3 covers 13 residues. Deletions cut 3 bases from V and 6 bases from J, with 11 bases between. The CDR3 spells CATSRLQGNGYTF. The CDR3, as DNA: TGTGCCACCAGCAGGCTTCAGGGGAATGGCTACACCTTC.

This clone occurred once. The CDR3 sequence is CASSLAASNTGELFF. The CDR3 DNA sequence: TGTGCCAGCAGCTTAGCAGCGTCGAACACCGGGGAGCTGTTTTTT. The chain couples TRBV7-2 to TRBJ2-2; D remains ambiguous. V gave up 0 bases and J gave up 0 bases, with 5 bases separating them. This CDR3 is 15 amino acids long. Germline lookup yields CDR1 SGHTA and CDR2 FQGNSA.

The CDR3 region has the DNA TGCGCCAGCAGCTTGGATTACAGGGGGGTAAATTCACCCCTCCACTTT. Its translation is CASSLDYRGVNSPLHF. The V gene is TRBV5-1, the J gene TRBJ1-6; 8 bases are shared with TRBD1. The CDR3 runs to 16 residues. Germline CDR1 and CDR2: SGHRS and YFSETQ. The J segment lost 7 bases and the V segment lost 0 bases, leaving 6 bases of the junction unmatched. Drawing the rest from reference TRBV5-1 and TRBJ1-6, the complete variable domain is KAGVTQTPRYLIKTRGQQVTLSCSPISGHRSVSWYQQTPGQGLQFLFEYFSETQRNKGNFPGRFSGRQFSNSRSEMNVSTLELGDSALYLCASSLDYRGVNSPLHFGNGTRLTVT.

The chain combines TRBV7-2 with TRBJ2-7, with D possibly TRBD2 on 5 matching bases. V was trimmed by 1 base and J by 4 bases, leaving 11 bases between them. This CDR3 region has 14 residues. From germline, CDR1 is SGHTA and CDR2 FQGNSA. The CDR3 reads CASSLGYRGYEQYF. The CDR3 DNA reads as TGTGCCAGCAGCTTAGGGTATCGGGGATACGAGCAGTACTTC. The entire variable domain, with the rest obtained from reference TRBV7-2 and TRBJ2-7, is as follows: GAGVSQSPSNKVTEKGKDVELRCDPISGHTALYWYRQSLGQGLEFLIYFQGNSAPDKSGLPSDRFSAERTGGSVSTLTIQRTQQEDSAVYLCASSLGYRGYEQYFGPGTRLTVT.

In DNA form, the CDR3 reads TGCGCCAGCAGCTCCACAGGGGTTGGTGGCTACACCTTC. Translated, it gives CASSSTGVGGYTF. V usage is TRBV5-1 and J usage is TRBJ1-2, with 7 nucleotides matching TRBD1. V was clipped by 3 bases and J by 7 bases; unmatched bases: 6. From germline, CDR1 is SGHRS and CDR2 YFSETQ. The CDR3 covers 13 residues.

The genes are TRBV28 and TRBJ2-1; 13 positions agree with TRBD2. Germline loops: CDR1 MDHEN, CDR2 SYDVKM. The V and J ends lost 7 bases and 2 bases, in that order; junction bases with no gene match: 5. There are 16 residues in the CDR3. CDR3 in amino acids: CASTPLAGGTYNEQFF. The CDR3 DNA sequence: TGTGCCAGCACGCCACTAGCGGGGGGGACCTACAATGAGCAGTTCTTC.

The chain is built from TRBV30 and TRBJ1-5, with no clear D. Between the trimmed V and J ends, which lost 1 base and 1 base, there was a span of 5 bases. From germline, CDR1 is GTSNPN and CDR2 SVGIG (reference sequence). The CDR3 has 13 residues. CDR3 nucleotide sequence: TGTGCCTGGAGTGAACAGAGCAATCAGCCCCAGCATTTT. As protein: CAWSEQSNQPQHF.

The V call is TRBV25-1, the J call TRBJ1-1; D not certain. Trimming stripped 1 base from V and 6 bases from J, with 12 bases between. This CDR3 contains 14 residues. Germline values: CDR1 MGHDK, CDR2 SYGVNS. CDR3 amino acids: CASSESPRSSEAFF. As DNA, the CDR3 is TGTGCCAGCAGTGAATCCCCCAGGTCCTCTGAAGCTTTCTTT.

The table lists this clone with a few counts. The chain employs TRBV10-3 and TRBJ1-6; D is uncertain. Germline V lookup: CDR1 ENHRY, CDR2 SYGVKD. The CDR3 sequence is 12 residues long. Trimming left V 7 bases short and J 10 bases short, with 11 bases between. CDR3 region: CAITGGSSPLHF. The CDR3, as DNA: TGTGCCATCACTGGCGGGAGCTCACCCCTCCACTTT.

A few counts support this clone. The rearrangement uses TRBV29-1 and TRBJ2-1; 7 nucleotides line up with TRBD2. Germline V lookup: CDR1 SQVTM, CDR2 ANQGSEA. J lost 4 bases, V lost 5 bases, and 5 bases had no gene match. The length of the CDR3 is 13 residues. CDR3 in amino acids: CSVSRGDYNEQFF. CDR3 coding DNA: TGCAGCGTTTCCCGGGGGGATTACAATGAGCAGTTCTTC.

J is TRBJ1-6 and V is TRBV7-9; 7 bases fit TRBD1. Germline loops: CDR1 SEHNR, CDR2 FQNEAQ (reference sequence). The CDR3 totals 18 residues. V shed 5 bases and J 7 bases; nucleotides not matched to a gene: 17. CDR3 nucleotide sequence: TGTGCCAGCAGCATCGAGACAGGGAATCCGGCTAGGAATTCACCCCTCCACTTT. It yields the protein CASSIETGNPARNSPLHF.

This clone appeared a single time. This chain joins TRBV4-3 and TRBJ1-4; TRBD1 aligns across 8 bases. Germline values: CDR1 LGHNA, CDR2 YSLEER. The V segment lost 4 bases and the J segment 3 bases; nucleotides outside the gene matches: 4. This CDR3 has 15 amino acids. DNA of the CDR3: TGCGCCAGCAGCCGCCAGGGGGCAGCTAATGAAAAACTGTTTTTT. Amino acids: CASSRQGAANEKLFF.

This chain joins TRBV10-3 and TRBJ2-7; 11 bases agree with TRBD1. This CDR3 region has 11 residues. Looked up from germline, CDR1 is ENHRY and CDR2 is SYGVKD. V shed 11 bases, J shed 6 bases, and the junction held 3 bases outside the gene matches. For the CDR3, the DNA is TGTGCCGTTGGACAGGGGGCCGAGCAGTACTTC. Translated: CAVGQGAEQYF.

The genes are TRBV6-5 and TRBJ1-1; the match to TRBD1 covers 9 bases. From germline, CDR1 is MNHEY and CDR2 SVGAGI. This CDR3 has 15 amino acids. V was clipped by 4 bases and J by 0 bases; unmatched bases: 3. CDR3 in amino acids: CASSSGQGLNTEAFF. The CDR3 DNA sequence: TGTGCCAGCAGTTCGGGACAGGGCCTGAACACTGAAGCTTTCTTT.

The chain links TRBV19 to TRBJ1-1, with D hard to call. Germline V gene sequence: CDR1 LNHDA, CDR2 SQIVND (reference sequence). Trimming removed 7 bases at V and 4 bases at J, with 13 bases between. The CDR3 spans 13 residues. The CDR3 reads CASTFLRGTEAFF. CDR3 coding DNA: TGTGCCAGTACGTTCCTTCGGGGCACTGAAGCTTTCTTT.

J is TRBJ1-5 and V is TRBV6-5; tentatively, D is TRBD1 (5 bases). CDR1 and CDR2 (germline): MNHEY, SVGAGI. The CDR3 sequence is 16 residues long. V lost 4 bases, J lost 1 base, and 14 bases lay in between. The DNA for the CDR3 is TGTGCCAGCAGTTCCACGGGGGGAGCCAGCAATCAGCCCCAGCATTTT. This translates into CASSSTGGASNQPQHF.

The chain employs TRBV19 and TRBJ1-1, with D maybe TRBD1 (5 bases). Germline V gene data show CDR1 as LNHDA and CDR2 as SQIVND (reference sequence). The CDR3 has 14 residues. Trimming cost V 0 bases and J 4 bases, with 9 bases left between them. The CDR3 bases are TGTGCCAGTAGTATAGAGTGGGGCTTCACTGAAGCTTTCTTT. Translated: CASSIEWGFTEAFF.

Comments on this clone: The identical CDR3 is also encoded by other nucleotide sequences in the sample. The CDR3 DNA is TGTGCCAGCAGCTTATATAACACCGGGGAGCTGTTTTTT. Translated: CASSLYNTGELFF. The chain has TRBV5-6 and TRBJ2-2; D gene unclear. V lost 2 bases and J 2 bases, leaving 4 bases between the germline ends. CDR1 is SGHDT and CDR2 is YYEEEE in the germline V gene. The CDR3 sequence is 13 residues long.

This rearrangement joins TRBV5-4 to TRBJ1-1, with D hard to call. The CDR3 is made up of 13 amino acids. The V gene lost 4 bases and the J gene lost 2 bases, with 9 bases spanning the gap. CDR1 SGHNT and CDR2 YYREEE come from the germline V gene (reference sequence). This CDR3 is CASSPPSNTEAFF. The CDR3 DNA sequence: TGTGCCAGCAGCCCCCCATCAAACACTGAAGCTTTCTTT.

This clone was detected only once. The rearrangement joins TRBV18 to TRBJ1-2; D possibly corresponds to TRBD1 (5 bases). CDR3 length: 14 amino acids. Germline CDR1 reads KGHSH; CDR2 reads LQKENI. Between the trimmed V and J ends, which lost 6 bases and 2 bases, there was a span of 13 bases. CDR3 amino acids: CASSTLDRNYGYTF. The CDR3 region has the DNA TGTGCCAGCTCGACTCTAGACAGAAACTATGGCTACACCTTC. The whole variable domain, filled in from reference TRBV18 and TRBJ1-2, reads NAGVMQNPRHLVRRRGQEARLRCSPMKGHSHVYWYRQLPEEGLKFMVYLQKENIIDESGMPKERFSAEFPKEGPSILRIQQVVRGDSAAYFCASSTLDRNYGYTFGSGTRLTVV.

V and J are TRBV30 and TRBJ2-3; D is undetermined. Per germline, CDR1 GTSNPN and CDR2 SVGIG (reference sequence). The V and J ends lost 1 base and 6 bases respectively, with 8 bases between them. This CDR3 contains 12 residues. This CDR3 reads CAWSESADTQYF. For the CDR3, the DNA is TGTGCCTGGAGTGAGAGCGCCGATACGCAGTATTTT.

The gene calls are TRBV5-6 and TRBJ2-3; 7 nucleotides match TRBD2. Germline V gene lookup returns CDR1 SGHDT and CDR2 YYEEEE. The CDR3 extends over 17 amino acids. V was clipped by 0 bases and J by 0 bases; unmatched bases: 7. CDR3 sequence: CASSLETSRTSTDTQYF. The CDR3 DNA reads as TGTGCCAGCAGCTTGGAGACTAGCAGAACTAGCACAGATACGCAGTATTTT.

The chain carries TRBV19 and TRBJ2-5; D is unresolved. Germline CDR1 and CDR2: LNHDA and SQIVND (reference sequence). Trimming removed 1 base from V and 5 bases from J, with 8 bases in between. The CDR3 loop spans 13 amino acids. CDR3 amino acids: CASSIGQRETQYF. CDR3 sequence (DNA): TGTGCCAGTAGTATAGGACAACGGGAGACCCAGTACTTC.

This clone has only a few counts. This rearrangement joins TRBV6-6 to TRBJ2-1, with 8 bases lining up with TRBD1. The V gene's germline CDR1 is MNHNY and CDR2 SVGAGI (reference sequence). The J segment lost 4 bases and the V segment lost 6 bases, leaving 2 bases of the junction unmatched. The CDR3 contains 13 residues. The DNA of the CDR3 is TGTGCCAGCAGGGGACAGGCGTACAATGAGCAGTTCTTC. It translates to CASRGQAYNEQFF.

The chain combines TRBV18 with TRBJ2-7; 7 bases line up with TRBD1. Looked up from germline, CDR1 is KGHSH and CDR2 is LQKENI. This CDR3 spans 13 amino acids. The V segment lost 8 bases and the J segment 1 base; nucleotides outside the gene matches: 5. CDR3 nucleotides: TGTGCCAGCCTGGGGACAGAATCCTACGAGCAGTACTTC. Protein product: CASLGTESYEQYF.

The CDR3 nucleotides read TGTGCCAGTGGGGCGGGGGGGCCTCCGGATACGCAGTATTTT. Its protein product is CASGAGGPPDTQYF. The chain has TRBV9 and TRBJ2-3; 9 bases match TRBD2. CDR1 and CDR2 (germline): SGDLS, YYNGEE. V was clipped by 8 bases and J by 6 bases; unmatched bases: 10. This CDR3 region has 14 residues.

The chain joins TRBV5-6 to TRBJ1-1; no firm D call. Germline CDR1 is SGHDT and CDR2 is YYEEEE. This CDR3 spans 15 amino acids. V lost 3 bases, J lost 2 bases, and 14 bases lay in between. In DNA, the CDR3 is TGTGCCAGCAGCTCGCTCGGAGGGCGCAACACTGAAGCTTTCTTT. Protein sequence: CASSSLGGRNTEAFF.

The chain uses TRBV7-2 and TRBJ1-2; 7 bases line up with TRBD1. The CDR3 spans 14 residues. Germline CDR1 is SGHTA and CDR2 is FQGNSA. Trimming removed 2 bases from V and 5 bases from J; junction bases left unmatched: 5. The CDR3 nucleotides are TGTGCCAGCAGCTTACAAGGGGGCGGTTATGGCTACACCTTC. As protein: CASSLQGGGYGYTF.

This clone was found a few times. The chain has TRBV27 and TRBJ1-5, with 8 bases identical to TRBD1. Germline V lookup: CDR1 MNHEY, CDR2 SMNVEV (reference sequence). The CDR3 runs 12 residues. Trimming cost V 6 bases and J 6 bases; bases outside gene matches: 1. This CDR3 reads CASSGQGQPQHF. The CDR3 DNA follows: TGTGCCAGCAGCGGACAGGGTCAGCCCCAGCATTTT.